The sequence of this T cell receptor (beta chain) was determined in a study of cytomegalovirus exposure and HLA in healthy donors. For the study at large: A previous analysis identified approximately 120 million unique TCR beta sequences derived from about 180 million T cells. The study, taken as a whole, reports: Cytomegalovirus status, reportedly, was diagnosed with high specificity and sensitivity by the classifier. A later analysis reportedly found fewer N-insertions in an Asian-associated ancestry cluster than the roughly 680-donor mean. CMV antigen specificity of a few CMV-associated chains was confirmed in vitro.

A remark on this clone: What it binds is unknown.

The CDR3 has 15 residues. Germline V gene lookup returns CDR1 SGHVS and CDR2 FQNEAQ. V shed 6 bases, J shed 4 bases, and the junction held 9 bases outside the gene matches. Use of 60 Vbeta and 13 Jbeta primers characterized the PCR. Some clones are missing from TCRdb's copy, which holds only in-frame ones; the method was immunoSEQ multiplex PCR. The data show about 130,000 clones, with around 67% seen just once and approximately 2.1% held by the top ten. Sequences were obtained from PBMCs. The receptor comes from a middle-aged woman in good health and CMV-seropositive. The chain links TRBV7-8 to TRBJ2-5; 9 nucleotides agree with TRBD1. The CDR3 bases are TGTGCCAGCAGAAGGGCCCGACAGGGGGGAGAGACCCAGTACTTC. Its translation is CASRRARQGGETQYF.